The clone carrying this T cell receptor (beta chain) was seen just once. Antigen specificity is unknown. This record belongs to a study of cytomegalovirus exposure and HLA in healthy donors. The study, taken as a whole, reports: The study recorded about 160 TCR beta chains that were cytomegalovirus-associated. Presence/absence analyses assumed roughly uniform sequencing depth across donors. Apart from CMV serostatus, no immune exposure information was available. The authors confirmed in vitro that a few CMV-associated chains were specific for CMV antigens.

CDR3 length: 19 amino acids. The J segment lost 0 bases and the V segment lost 3 bases, leaving 11 bases of the junction unmatched. CDR1 LNHDA and CDR2 SQIVND come from the germline V gene (reference sequence). PCR was performed using 60 Vbeta and 13 Jbeta primers. Generated by immunoSEQ multiplex PCR, the TCRdb table keeps only in-frame clones and is missing some. The table lists more than 140,000 clones, 70% to 85% of them singletons. The rearrangement joins TRBV19 to TRBJ1-4; TRBD1 matches at 9 bases. The sequencing sample was made of PBMCs. The sequence was collected from a woman aged 40 to 49 in good health and CMV-seronegative. The CDR3 protein is CASSIKAGTGITTNEKLFF. Written as DNA, the CDR3 is TGTGCCAGTAGTATTAAAGCCGGGACAGGGATCACAACTAATGAAAAACTGTTTTTT.